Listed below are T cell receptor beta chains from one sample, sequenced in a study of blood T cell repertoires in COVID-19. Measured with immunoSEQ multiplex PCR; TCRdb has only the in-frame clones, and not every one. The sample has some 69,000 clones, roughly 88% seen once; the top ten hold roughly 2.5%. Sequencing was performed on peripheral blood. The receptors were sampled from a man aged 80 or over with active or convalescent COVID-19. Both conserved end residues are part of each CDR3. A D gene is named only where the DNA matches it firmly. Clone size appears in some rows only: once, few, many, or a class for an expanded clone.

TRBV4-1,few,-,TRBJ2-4,CASSQDRDKLQYF,TGCGCCAGCAGCCAGGACCGGGACAAACTTCAGTACTTC
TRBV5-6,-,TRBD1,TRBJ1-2,CASSPFRGESYTF,TGTGCCAGCAGCCCCTTCAGGGGGGAGAGCTACACCTTC
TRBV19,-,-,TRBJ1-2,CASSIAGGGVDYGYTF,TGTGCCAGTAGTATTGCCGGCGGGGGGGTGGACTATGGCTACACCTTC
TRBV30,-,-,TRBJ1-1,CAWRPQRSEAFF,TGTGCCTGGAGGCCCCAGAGGTCTGAAGCTTTCTTT
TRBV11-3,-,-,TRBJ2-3,CASSRGGADTQYF,TGTGCCAGCAGCCGCGGGGGCGCAGATACGCAGTATTTT
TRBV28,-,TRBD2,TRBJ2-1,CASSRTSGRLYNEQFF,TGTGCCAGCAGCAGGACTAGCGGGAGGCTCTACAATGAGCAGTTCTTC
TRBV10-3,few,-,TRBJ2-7,CAISESIRIHEQYF,TGTGCCATCAGTGAGTCGATCAGGATTCACGAGCAGTACTTC
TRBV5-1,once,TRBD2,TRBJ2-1,CASALGLAGDLQFF,TGCGCCAGCGCCCTTGGTCTAGCGGGGGACCTGCAGTTCTTC
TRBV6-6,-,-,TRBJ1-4,CASSYSAGAGEKLFF,TGTGCCAGCAGTTACTCCGCGGGGGCCGGTGAAAAACTGTTTTTT
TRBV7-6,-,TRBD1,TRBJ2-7,CASSRLWDRGYEQYF,TGTGCCAGCAGCCGCCTTTGGGACAGGGGCTACGAGCAGTACTTC
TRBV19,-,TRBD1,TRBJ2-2,CASLGQGVRDGELFF,TGTGCCAGTTTAGGACAGGGAGTGCGGGACGGGGAGCTGTTTTTT